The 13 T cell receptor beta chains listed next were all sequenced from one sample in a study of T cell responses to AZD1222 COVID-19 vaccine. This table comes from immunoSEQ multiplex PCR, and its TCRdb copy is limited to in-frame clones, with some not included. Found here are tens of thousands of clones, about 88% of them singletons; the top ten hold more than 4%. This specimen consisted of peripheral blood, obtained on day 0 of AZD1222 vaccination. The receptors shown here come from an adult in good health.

CDR3 residues: CASSLGWTTEAFF. CDR3 coding DNA: TGTGCCAGCAGCTTAGGGTGGACCACTGAAGCTTTCTTT. The chain recombines TRBV11-3 with TRBJ1-1; no reliable D call. From germline, CDR1 is SGHNT and CDR2 YENEEA. V lost 1 base, J lost 4 bases, and 7 bases lay in between. This CDR3 comprises 13 residues.

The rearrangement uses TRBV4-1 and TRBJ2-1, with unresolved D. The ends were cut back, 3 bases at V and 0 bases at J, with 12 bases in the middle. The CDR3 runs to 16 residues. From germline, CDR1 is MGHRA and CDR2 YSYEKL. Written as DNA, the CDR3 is TGCGCCAGCAGCCAGGGCGGTATTAGCTCCTACAATGAGCAGTTCTTC. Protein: CASSQGGISSYNEQFF.

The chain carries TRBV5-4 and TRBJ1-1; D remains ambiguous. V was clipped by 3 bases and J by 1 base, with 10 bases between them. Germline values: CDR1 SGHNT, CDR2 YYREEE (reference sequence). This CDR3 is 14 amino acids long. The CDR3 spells CASSSLGRNTEAFF. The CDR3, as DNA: TGTGCCAGCAGCTCCTTGGGCAGGAACACTGAAGCTTTCTTT.

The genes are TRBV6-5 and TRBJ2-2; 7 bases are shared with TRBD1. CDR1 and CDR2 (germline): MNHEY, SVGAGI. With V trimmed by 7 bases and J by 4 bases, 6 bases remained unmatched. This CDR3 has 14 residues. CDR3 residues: CASTLGQTTGELFF. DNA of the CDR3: TGTGCCAGCACCTTGGGACAGACCACCGGGGAGCTGTTTTTT.

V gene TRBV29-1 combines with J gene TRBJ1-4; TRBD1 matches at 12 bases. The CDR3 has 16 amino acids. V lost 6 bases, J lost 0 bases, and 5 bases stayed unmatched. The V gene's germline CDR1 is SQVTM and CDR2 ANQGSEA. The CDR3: CSVGQGATSTNEKLFF. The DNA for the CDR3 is TGCAGCGTGGGACAGGGGGCTACCTCAACTAATGAAAAACTGTTTTTT.

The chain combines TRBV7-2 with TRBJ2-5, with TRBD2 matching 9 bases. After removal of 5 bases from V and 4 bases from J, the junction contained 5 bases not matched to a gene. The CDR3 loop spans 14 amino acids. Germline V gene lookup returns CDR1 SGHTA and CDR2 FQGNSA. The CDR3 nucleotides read TGTGCCAGCAGCCTTAGCGGGAGTGCAGAGACCCAGTACTTC. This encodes CASSLSGSAETQYF. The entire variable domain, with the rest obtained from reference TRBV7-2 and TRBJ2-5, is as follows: GAGVSQSPSNKVTEKGKDVELRCDPISGHTALYWYRQSLGQGLEFLIYFQGNSAPDKSGLPSDRFSAERTGGSVSTLTIQRTQQEDSAVYLCASSLSGSAETQYFGPGTRLLVL.

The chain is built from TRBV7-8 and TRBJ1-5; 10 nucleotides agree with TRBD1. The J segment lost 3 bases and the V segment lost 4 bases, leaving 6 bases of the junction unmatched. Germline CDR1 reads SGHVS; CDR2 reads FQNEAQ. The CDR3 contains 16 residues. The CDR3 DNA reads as TGTGCCAGCAGCTCCCCGGGACAGGGGATCAATCAGCCCCAGCATTTT. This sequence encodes CASSSPGQGINQPQHF.

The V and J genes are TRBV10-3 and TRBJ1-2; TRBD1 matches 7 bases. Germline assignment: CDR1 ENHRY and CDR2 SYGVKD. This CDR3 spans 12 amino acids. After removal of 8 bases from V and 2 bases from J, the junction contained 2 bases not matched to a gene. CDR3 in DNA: TGTGCCATCCGGGACAGCAACTATGGCTACACCTTC. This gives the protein CAIRDSNYGYTF.

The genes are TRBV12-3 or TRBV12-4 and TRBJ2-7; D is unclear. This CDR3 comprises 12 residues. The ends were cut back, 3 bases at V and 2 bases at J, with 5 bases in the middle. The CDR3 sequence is CASSFAAYEQYF. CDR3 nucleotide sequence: TGTGCCAGCAGTTTCGCAGCCTACGAGCAGTACTTC.

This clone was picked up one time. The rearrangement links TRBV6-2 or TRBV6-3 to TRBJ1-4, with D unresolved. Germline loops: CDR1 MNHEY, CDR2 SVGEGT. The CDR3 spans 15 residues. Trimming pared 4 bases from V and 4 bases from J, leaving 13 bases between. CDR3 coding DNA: TGTGCCAGCAGTTCCCTCACCATAATTAATGAAAAACTGTTTTTT. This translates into CASSSLTIINEKLFF.

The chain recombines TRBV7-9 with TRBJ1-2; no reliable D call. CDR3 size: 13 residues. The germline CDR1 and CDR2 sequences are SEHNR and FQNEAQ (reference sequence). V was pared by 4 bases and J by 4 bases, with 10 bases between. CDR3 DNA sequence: TGTGCCAGCAGCTCAGTAGCCAGCTATGGCTACACCTTC. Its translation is CASSSVASYGYTF.

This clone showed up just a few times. The CDR3 here is CASSSDNYGYTF. The CDR3 DNA reads TGTGCCAGCAGCTCTGACAACTATGGCTACACCTTC. The J gene is TRBJ1-2, the V gene TRBV7-9, with D hard to call. This CDR3 is 12 amino acids long. V was cut by 4 bases and J by 2 bases, with 5 bases left in between. Germline V gene data show CDR1 as SEHNR and CDR2 as FQNEAQ (reference sequence).

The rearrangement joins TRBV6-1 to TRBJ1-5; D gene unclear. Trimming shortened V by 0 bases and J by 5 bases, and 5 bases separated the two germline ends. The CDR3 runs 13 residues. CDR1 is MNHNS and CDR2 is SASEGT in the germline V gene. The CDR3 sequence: CASSEAGHQPQHF. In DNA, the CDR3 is TGTGCCAGCAGTGAAGCAGGACATCAGCCCCAGCATTTT.